These T cell receptor beta chains were read from a single sample in a study of blood T cell repertoires in COVID-19. Only in-frame clones appear in the TCRdb table, and some are missing; sequencing was by immunoSEQ multiplex PCR. The sample records 55,000 to 90,000 clones, 75% to 95% being singletons. The material sequenced was peripheral blood. The receptors derive from a human donor with active COVID-19. The donor label of this sample is uncertain. The CDR3 runs from the conserved cysteine through the conserved F or W. D genes are given only for firm matches. For some rows the clone size is stated as once, few or many, or as a class when expanded; others skip it.

TRBV11-2	.	TRBD2	TRBJ2-1	CASSAPGTSSGYNEQFF	TGTGCCAGCAGCGCCCCCGGGACTAGTTCGGGATACAATGAGCAGTTCTTC
TRBV19	.	.	TRBJ2-3	CASSVGTGSTDTQYF	TGTGCCAGTAGTGTGGGGACTGGAAGCACAGATACGCAGTATTTT
TRBV6-5	.	.	TRBJ2-3	CASSRDTTDTQYF	TGTGCCAGCAGTAGGGACACCACAGATACGCAGTATTTT
TRBV28	.	.	TRBJ2-3	CASSPKTGTDTQYF	TGTGCCAGCAGCCCGAAAACAGGGACAGATACGCAGTATTTT
TRBV10-1	few	.	TRBJ1-3	CASSGAPGGNSGNTIYF	TGCGCCAGCAGCGGAGCCCCTGGAGGGAACTCTGGAAACACCATATATTTT
TRBV28	.	.	TRBJ2-7	CASSALGSTGENEQYF	TGTGCCAGCAGTGCCCTAGGAAGCACGGGGGAAAACGAGCAGTACTTC
TRBV12-3/TRBV12-4	once	.	TRBJ2-7	CASSNQREQYF	TGTGCCAGCAGTAACCAACGGGAGCAGTACTTC
TRBV10-3	.	TRBD1	TRBJ2-6	CAINSGQGAITGANVLTF	TGTGCCATCAACTCAGGACAGGGGGCGATAACTGGGGCCAACGTCCTGACTTTC
TRBV3-1/TRBV3-2	.	.	TRBJ2-7	CASSQRGVGEQYF	TGTGCCAGCAGCCAGCGCGGGGTGGGGGAGCAGTACTTC
TRBV7-9	.	.	TRBJ1-1	CASSPQQENTEAFF	TGTGCCAGCAGCCCCCAACAGGAGAACACTGAAGCTTTCTTT
TRBV18	.	TRBD1	TRBJ1-6	CASSSGTAINSPLHF	TGTGCCAGCTCATCAGGGACAGCGATTAATTCACCCCTCCACTTT
TRBV7-2	.	.	TRBJ1-1	CASKKDRENTEAFF	TGTGCCAGCAAAAAAGACAGAGAGAACACTGAAGCTTTCTTT
TRBV6-5	.	.	TRBJ1-3	CASCSSGNTIYF	TGTGCCAGCTGCAGCTCTGGAAACACCATATATTTT
TRBV10-2	.	TRBD1	TRBJ1-4	CASRGQLNEKLFF	TGCGCCAGCAGGGGACAGCTTAATGAAAAACTGTTTTTT
TRBV2	.	TRBD1	TRBJ1-2	CASRAGQGNDGYTF	TGTGCCAGCAGGGCAGGACAGGGGAATGATGGCTACACCTTC
TRBV4-1	.	TRBD2	TRBJ2-7	CASSQGLAGGTYEQYF	TGCGCCAGCAGCCAAGGGCTAGCGGGAGGCACCTACGAGCAGTACTTC
TRBV6-5	once	TRBD1	TRBJ2-3	CASGYRDRSTDTQYF	TGTGCCAGCGGTTACCGGGACAGGTCCACAGATACGCAGTATTTT
TRBV7-9	few	TRBD1	TRBJ1-6	CASRMTGENSPLHF	TGTGCCAGCAGAATGACAGGGGAGAATTCACCCCTCCACTTT
TRBV29-1	.	TRBD2	TRBJ2-1	CSVEEASGPYNEQFF	TGCAGCGTTGAAGAGGCTAGCGGTCCCTACAATGAGCAGTTCTTC
TRBV27	.	.	TRBJ2-1	CASSVEEGGGTYNEQFF	TGTGCCAGCAGTGTGGAAGAGGGAGGGGGAACCTACAATGAGCAGTTCTTC
TRBV23-1	.	.	TRBJ2-5	CASSQDQGFRETQYF	TGCGCCAGCAGTCAGGATCAGGGTTTCCGAGAGACCCAGTACTTC
TRBV15	.	.	TRBJ2-4	CATSRGGGTLAKNIQYF	TGTGCCACCAGCAGAGGGGGGGGCACTCTAGCCAAAAACATTCAGTACTTC